Given below is one T cell receptor (beta chain) in context. This CDR3 spans 14 amino acids. J lost 3 bases, V lost 6 bases, and 7 bases had no gene match. Per the germline V gene, CDR1 is MNHEY and CDR2 is SVGAGI. Original data processing: Amplification of reference gene primers provided the estimated nucleated cell counts. Measured with immunoSEQ multiplex PCR; TCRdb has only the in-frame clones, and not every one. V and J calls and clone size follow that table, whereas D and trimming were derived from the DNA. Found here are fewer than 85,000 clones, roughly 80% of them singletons; the top ten hold about 4.4%. The data originate from a study of blood T cell repertoires in COVID-19.

The sequence was obtained from a woman over 75 with active or convalescent COVID-19. Sequenced input: peripheral blood. The rearrangement links TRBV6-5 to TRBJ1-2; 7 bases map to TRBD1. The CDR3 DNA follows: TGTGCCAGCAGACCGACAGGGTTCGACTATGGCTACACCTTC. It codes for CASRPTGFDYGYTF.